The sequence of this TCR beta chain was determined in a study of T cell repertoires in cytomegalovirus infection. Study-level findings and limits: The cumulative frequency of public TCR beta families distinguished individuals who carried CMV together with the relevant HLA. Ex vivo, HLA-C-restricted CMV-specific TCR beta clonotypes prevailed over the rest of the response.

The CDR3 has 9 amino acids, counting both end residues. Germline CDR1 and CDR2: MNHEY and SVGEGT. TCRdb reprocessed the reads via MiXCR and lists one record per CDR3 protein. The repertoire holds some 300,000 distinct CDR3 sequences, with about an eighth as singletons. This clonotype was seen a handful of times. The target antigen is unknown. No conserved phenylalanine or tryptophan is present at the end of the CDR3, so a read error is the likely explanation. It is unclear where the CDR3 begins or ends on the DNA, so no DNA is shown, and the CDR3 is as TCRdb lists it. The V and J genes are TRBV6-2 or TRBV6-3 and TRBJ1-1; the DNA was not used to check the table's D call, TRBD1. The sequenced sample was PBMCs. This clonotype was obtained from a human donor in good health (CMV status not recorded). Some clones in this sample may be carry-over from other donors' samples. This CDR3 reads CASTLPGAQ.